This TCR beta chain stems from a study of blood T cell repertoires in COVID-19. Overall study: Sites across the United States, Italy and Spain contributed samples from acute and convalescent COVID-19.

Germline-derived CDR1 and CDR2 are LNHDA and SQIVND (reference sequence). CDR3 length: 14 residues. V was shortened by 6 bases and J by 5 bases, with 11 bases between the two germline ends. Per the authors' pipeline: Amplification of reference gene primers provided the estimated nucleated cell counts. Assay: immunoSEQ multiplex PCR; the TCRdb copy retains only in-frame clones and omits some. V and J calls plus clone size are reproduced from that table; the DNA served to infer D and trimming. Seen here are 110,000 to 150,000 clones, around 90% observed once, and the top ten hold approximately 5.4%. The V and J genes are TRBV19 and TRBJ1-6; D possibly corresponds to TRBD1 (6 bases). This receptor was taken from a human donor in a cohort sampled during active COVID-19. Source material: peripheral blood. CDR3 in amino acids: CASSRRQDNSPLHF. The DNA of the CDR3 is TGTGCCAGTAGCCGGAGACAGGATAATTCACCCCTCCACTTT.